Following are 26 T cell receptor beta chains from one sample sequenced in a study of blood T cell repertoires in COVID-19. The protocol was immunoSEQ multiplex PCR, while the TCRdb copy is restricted to in-frame clones and leaves out a portion. The sample contains roughly 160,000 clones, over 70% of which appear only once. The sequencing input was PBMCs or T cells enriched from blood (not recorded which). The source is an older woman who had recovered from COVID-19.

The chain is built from TRBV28 and TRBJ1-3; perhaps TRBD1 as D (6 bases). Looked up from germline, CDR1 is MDHEN and CDR2 is SYDVKM. This CDR3 spans 16 amino acids. V shed 2 bases and J shed 0 bases, with 11 bases lying between them. CDR3 in DNA: TGTGCCAGCAGTTTACCGGGACACAACTCTGGAAACACCATATATTTT. Translating it yields CASSLPGHNSGNTIYF.

The V and J genes are TRBV5-1 and TRBJ1-6; D gene ambiguous. Per germline, CDR1 SGHRS and CDR2 YFSETQ. The ends were cut back, 4 bases at V and 0 bases at J, with 8 bases in the middle. The CDR3 sequence is 15 residues long. The CDR3 nucleotides are TGCGCCAGCAGCCCGGTGAGCTCCTATAATTCACCCCTCCACTTT. Residues: CASSPVSSYNSPLHF.

CDR3: CASSYPGLAGMGEQFF. In DNA, the CDR3 is TGTGCCAGCAGTTATCCGGGACTAGCGGGAATGGGTGAGCAGTTCTTC. The gene calls are TRBV27 and TRBJ2-1, with TRBD2 matching 13 bases. Germline loops: CDR1 MNHEY, CDR2 SMNVEV (reference sequence). J lost 9 bases, V lost 4 bases, and 9 bases had no gene match. The CDR3 covers 16 residues.

This clone was seen only once. The V call is TRBV12-5, the J call TRBJ2-1, with D possibly matching TRBD2 (5 bases). This CDR3 has 16 residues. The germline gives CDR1 LGHNT, CDR2 FRNRAP. The germline V and J ends were trimmed by 0 bases and 0 bases, with 9 bases remaining between them. CDR3 protein: CASGLVAGNSYNEQFF. The CDR3 nucleotides read TGTGCTAGTGGTTTGGTCGCCGGGAACTCCTACAATGAGCAGTTCTTC.

J is TRBJ2-6 and V is TRBV18; D might be TRBD1 (6 bases). V was cut by 3 bases and J by 1 base, with 10 bases left in between. CDR1 KGHSH and CDR2 LQKENI come from the germline V gene. The CDR3 consists of 16 residues. DNA for the CDR3: TGTGCCAGCTCACCTTTACAGGGTTCTGGGGCCAACGTCCTGACTTTC. Protein sequence: CASSPLQGSGANVLTF.

The chain links TRBV5-3 to TRBJ2-5; D not resolved. TRBV5-3 is noted as an ORF with a role that remains uncertain. This CDR3 is 14 amino acids long. V was trimmed by 2 bases and J by 2 bases, leaving 10 bases between them. The CDR3 reads CARSFRQLQETQYF. DNA of the CDR3: TGTGCCAGAAGCTTTCGACAACTGCAAGAGACCCAGTACTTC.

The chain carries TRBV30 and TRBJ1-4; 8 bases align to TRBD1. CDR3 length equals 14 residues. Germline trimming cut 0 bases from V and 8 bases from J; bases unmatched to any gene: 5. CDR1 is GTSNPN and CDR2 is SVGIG in the germline V gene (reference sequence). The CDR3 sequence is CAWSVTGAGEKLFF. Written as DNA, the CDR3 is TGTGCCTGGAGTGTGACAGGGGCCGGGGAAAAACTGTTTTTT.

CDR3 sequence: CASSMGTGVYGYTF. The CDR3, as DNA: TGTGCCAGTAGTATGGGGACAGGGGTCTATGGCTACACCTTC. The genes are TRBV19 and TRBJ1-2; 10 bases are a match to TRBD1. Germline V gene data show CDR1 as LNHDA and CDR2 as SQIVND (reference sequence). This CDR3 region has 14 residues. V was pared by 3 bases and J by 4 bases, with 2 bases of the junction left unmatched.

The chain employs TRBV9 and TRBJ2-3, with D maybe TRBD2 (6 bases). The germline gives CDR1 SGDLS, CDR2 YYNGEE. The V end was cut by 1 base, the J end by 4 bases, with 16 bases between. This CDR3 contains 16 residues. In nucleotides, the CDR3 is TGTGCCAGCAGCGTACCCAGGAGGGATAGAGCAGATACGCAGTATTTT. Residues: CASSVPRRDRADTQYF.

The chain employs TRBV5-1 and TRBJ1-1, with a weak D call TRBD1 (6 bases). CDR1 is SGHRS, CDR2 YFSETQ, per germline. The V and J ends lost 4 bases and 2 bases respectively, with 15 bases between them. The CDR3 sequence is 15 residues long. The CDR3: CASSTTGMRNTEAFF. In DNA, the CDR3 is TGCGCCAGCAGCACCACAGGGATGAGAAACACTGAAGCTTTCTTT.

This sequence joins TRBV10-3 and TRBJ1-2, with 8 positions matching TRBD1. V was clipped by 6 bases and J by 3 bases; unmatched bases: 6. The CDR3 contains 14 residues. Germline V gene data show CDR1 as ENHRY and CDR2 as SYGVKD. The CDR3 spells CAIRTQTGDYGYTF. The CDR3 region has the DNA TGTGCCATCAGAACTCAGACAGGGGACTATGGCTACACCTTC.

The CDR3: CASSYGDVPSGAFF. The CDR3 DNA follows: TGTGCCAGCAGTTACGGCGACGTCCCCTCGGGGGCTTTCTTT. This chain links TRBV6-6 with TRBJ1-1; D is ambiguous. Germline CDR1 reads MNHNY; CDR2 reads SVGAGI (reference sequence). This CDR3 contains 14 residues. V was cut by 2 bases and J by 11 bases, with 18 bases left in between.

The chain joins TRBV24-1 to TRBJ1-5, with D tentatively TRBD1 (5 bases). The CDR3 runs to 16 residues. The V gene's germline CDR1 is KGHDR and CDR2 SFDVKD. V lost 5 bases and J lost 0, with 13 bases in between. In DNA, the CDR3 is TGTGCCACCAGTGTGGGGCAGGGCCATAGCAATCAGCCCCAGCATTTT. This translates into CATSVGQGHSNQPQHF.

The chain couples TRBV5-5 to TRBJ1-2; TRBD1 is a possible D gene (6 bases). Germline CDR1 and CDR2: SGHKS and YYEKEE (reference sequence). Trimming cost V 4 bases and J 0 bases, with 13 bases left between them. The CDR3 is 15 residues long. The CDR3 nucleotides read TGTGCCAGCAGCCTTCAGGGGATTACTAACTATGGCTACACCTTC. It encodes CASSLQGITNYGYTF.

Here the CDR3 reads CASSTGLAGDTDTQYF. The CDR3, as DNA: TGCGCCAGCAGCACCGGACTAGCGGGGGACACAGATACGCAGTATTTT. This sequence joins TRBV5-1 and TRBJ2-3; 13 bases fit TRBD2. Germline V gene sequence: CDR1 SGHRS, CDR2 YFSETQ. V trimming: 4 bases; J trimming: 2 bases; junction bases outside the gene matches: 4. There are 16 residues in the CDR3.

This clone was observed a handful of times. CDR3 region: CASSLSFGQGGDGYTF. The DNA for the CDR3 is TGCGCCAGCAGCTTGTCTTTCGGACAGGGGGGAGATGGCTACACCTTC. The chain is built from TRBV5-1 and TRBJ1-2, with 10 nucleotides matching TRBD1. CDR3 length: 16 residues. The J segment lost 6 bases and the V segment lost 1 base, leaving 9 bases of the junction unmatched. Germline-derived CDR1 and CDR2 are SGHRS and YFSETQ.

The J gene is TRBJ2-5, the V gene TRBV5-4; possibly TRBD2 for D (6 bases). This CDR3 is 14 amino acids long. Germline assignment: CDR1 SGHNT and CDR2 YYREEE (reference sequence). V was clipped by 6 bases and J by 1 base, with 13 bases between them. CDR3 protein: CASTPGGTQETQYF. CDR3 bases: TGTGCCAGCACCCCCGGAGGGACCCAAGAGACCCAGTACTTC.

The chain has TRBV7-2 and TRBJ2-7; the match to TRBD2 covers 7 bases. J gave up 3 bases and V 0 bases, and 14 bases lay outside the gene matches. This CDR3 comprises 18 residues. CDR1 is SGHTA, CDR2 FQGNSA, per germline. Here the CDR3 reads CASSLAPGLAGLGYEQYF. Written as DNA, the CDR3 is TGTGCCAGCAGCTTAGCCCCGGGATTAGCGGGCCTAGGCTACGAGCAGTACTTC.

The V call is TRBV2, the J call TRBJ1-6; 7 bases line up with TRBD1. In germline, CDR1 is SNHLY, CDR2 FYNNEI. The V gene end was trimmed by 8 bases and the J gene end by 10 bases; junction bases not matched to a gene: 8. The CDR3 length is 13 residues. The CDR3 loop reads CASFTQGVSPLHF. CDR3 nucleotide sequence: TGTGCCAGCTTTACCCAGGGGGTCTCACCCCTCCACTTT.

The chain uses TRBV18 and TRBJ2-1; 7 bases agree with TRBD2. J gave up 0 bases and V 3 bases, and 5 bases lay outside the gene matches. The V gene's germline CDR1 is KGHSH and CDR2 LQKENI. CDR3 length: 16 amino acids. The CDR3 DNA is TGTGCCAGCTCACCTCCTAGCGGTCGCTCCTACAATGAGCAGTTCTTC. Its translation is CASSPPSGRSYNEQFF.

The chain recombines TRBV9 with TRBJ2-3; tentatively, D is TRBD2 (6 bases). The CDR3 contains 16 residues. Germline V gene data show CDR1 as SGDLS and CDR2 as YYNGEE. Trimming took off 2 bases at V and 0 bases at J, with 13 bases between the two ends. The chain's CDR3 is CASSVLSGTSTDTQYF. DNA of the CDR3: TGTGCCAGCAGCGTCCTGTCCGGGACTAGCACAGATACGCAGTATTTT.

A single count supports this clone. The CDR3 protein is CASSSELRSYGYTF. As DNA, the CDR3 is TGCGCCAGCAGCTCCGAACTTCGGAGCTATGGCTACACCTTC. The gene calls are TRBV5-1 and TRBJ1-2; D not resolved. Germline lookup yields CDR1 SGHRS and CDR2 YFSETQ. This CDR3 comprises 14 residues. Between the trimmed V and J ends, which lost 3 bases and 4 bases, there was a span of 13 bases. The full variable domain, completed using reference TRBV5-1 and TRBJ1-2, is KAGVTQTPRYLIKTRGQQVTLSCSPISGHRSVSWYQQTPGQGLQFLFEYFSETQRNKGNFPGRFSGRQFSNSRSEMNVSTLELGDSALYLCASSSELRSYGYTFGSGTRLTVV.

J is TRBJ2-3 and V is TRBV7-9; possibly TRBD2 for D (6 bases). The germline gives CDR1 SEHNR, CDR2 FQNEAQ (reference sequence). The ends were cut back, 2 bases at V and 2 bases at J, with 17 bases in the middle. This CDR3 comprises 17 residues. The CDR3 region is CASSLLVWGDATDTQYF. The CDR3 DNA follows: TGTGCCAGCAGCTTACTCGTCTGGGGGGACGCCACAGATACGCAGTATTTT. The whole variable domain, filled in from reference TRBV7-9 and TRBJ2-3, reads DTGVSQNPRHKITKRGQNVTFRCDPISEHNRLYWYRQTLGQGPEFLTYFQNEAQLEKSRLLSDRFSAERPKGSFSTLEIQRTEQGDSAMYLCASSLLVWGDATDTQYFGPGTRLTVL.

The chain uses TRBV7-2 and TRBJ1-6, with 7 nucleotides matching TRBD1. CDR1 and CDR2 from the germline V gene are SGHTA and FQGNSA. V lost 5 bases, J lost 13 bases, and 5 bases stayed unmatched. The CDR3 runs 12 residues. CDR3 residues: CASSVPGQPLHF. The CDR3 bases are TGTGCCAGCAGCGTCCCGGGACAGCCCCTCCACTTT. Full variable domain (rest looked up from reference TRBV7-2 and TRBJ1-6): GAGVSQSPSNKVTEKGKDVELRCDPISGHTALYWYRQSLGQGLEFLIYFQGNSAPDKSGLPSDRFSAERTGGSVSTLTIQRTQQEDSAVYLCASSVPGQPLHFGNGTRLTVT.

This chain joins TRBV6-5 and TRBJ1-2, with 7 nucleotides matching TRBD1. With V trimmed by 2 bases and J by 2 bases, 2 bases remained unmatched. Germline V gives CDR1 MNHEY, CDR2 SVGAGI. The CDR3 spans 14 residues. CDR3 sequence (DNA): TGTGCCAGCAGTTACCAGGGGGAAAACTATGGCTACACCTTC. Amino acid sequence: CASSYQGENYGYTF.

This chain uses TRBV19 with TRBJ2-2, with a weak D call TRBD2 (5 bases). V gave up 7 bases and J gave up 4 bases, with 16 bases separating them. The length of the CDR3 is 15 residues. The germline CDR1 and CDR2 sequences are LNHDA and SQIVND (reference sequence). Here the CDR3 DNA reads TGTGCCAGTACCCCGCCCGGGGTCGGCACCGGGGAGCTGTTTTTT. It specifies CASTPPGVGTGELFF.